These 25 T cell receptor beta chains were all obtained from the same sample, sequenced in a study of neurological immune-mediated disorders. In TCRdb, the 5' RACE reads were re-called with MiXCR into one record per CDR3 protein. The data contain tens of thousands of distinct CDR3 sequences, about 14% of them seen just once; the ten biggest clones take up approximately 3.6%. The sample consisted of CD4+ T cells from blood. The receptor set was obtained from a woman aged 55-69 years with HTLV-1-associated myelopathy (HAM/TSP).

The V and J genes are TRBV12-5 and TRBJ1-6, with TRBD1 identical over 8 bases. V trimming: 7 bases; J trimming: 8 bases; junction bases outside the gene matches: 7. The germline CDR1 and CDR2 sequences are LGHNT and FRNRAP. This CDR3 contains 14 residues. CDR3 residues: CASAWDRRYSPLHF. The CDR3 coding sequence is TGTGCTAGTGCGTGGGACAGGCGTTATTCACCCCTCCACTTT.

Ten or more counts support this clonotype. This sequence joins TRBV5-6 and TRBJ2-7; D remains ambiguous. V was shortened by 0 bases and J by 6 bases, with 7 bases between the two germline ends. CDR1 and CDR2 from the germline V gene are SGHDT and YYEEEE. The CDR3 length is 12 residues. The CDR3, as DNA: TGTGCCAGCAGCTTGGGTAGACGCGAGCAGTACTTC. Residues: CASSLGRREQYF.

This clonotype was observed at least ten times. The CDR3 DNA reads TGCGCCAGCAGCTTGGGAGGGGCGGAAGATACGCAGTATTTT. It specifies CASSLGGAEDTQYF. The chain carries TRBV5-1 and TRBJ2-3; the D gene could be TRBD1 or TRBD2 (5 bases each). Germline loops: CDR1 SGHRS, CDR2 YFSETQ. The CDR3 consists of 14 residues. Between the trimmed V and J ends, which lost 0 bases and 5 bases, there was a span of 10 bases.

The chain is built from TRBV10-3 and TRBJ2-3; no definite D call. Germline CDR1 and CDR2: ENHRY and SYGVKD. The CDR3 extends over 13 amino acids. V lost 5 bases and J 3 bases, leaving 9 bases between the germline ends. The CDR3 is CAISPAETDTQYF. The CDR3 nucleotides are TGTGCCATCAGTCCGGCAGAAACAGATACGCAGTATTTT.

The V and J genes are TRBV29-1 and TRBJ2-7, with 7 positions matching TRBD2. This CDR3 contains 13 residues. The germline V gene encodes CDR1 SQVTM and CDR2 ANQGSEA. V shed 5 bases, J shed 2 bases, and the junction held 6 bases outside the gene matches. CDR3 nucleotide sequence: TGCAGCGTTATAGCGGGCCGAACCTACGAGCAGTACTTC. Its translation is CSVIAGRTYEQYF.

Many counts were recorded for this clonotype. The chain employs TRBV29-1 and TRBJ2-1; 11 bases fit TRBD2. The CDR3 runs 15 residues. V dropped 6 bases and J dropped 4; count of bases not matched to a gene: 8. Per the germline V gene, CDR1 is SQVTM and CDR2 is ANQGSEA. Written as DNA, the CDR3 is TGCAGCGTCGGTCCCGGGACTAGCGGATACAATGAGCAGTTCTTC. This codes for CSVGPGTSGYNEQFF.

This clonotype was recorded at least ten times. V and J are TRBV12-3 or TRBV12-4 and TRBJ1-5; D gene uncertain. V was clipped by 5 bases and J by 4 bases, with 15 bases between them. CDR3 size: 15 residues. DNA of the CDR3: TGTGCCAGCAGTACCACCGGCGGAAAAAATCAGCCCCAGCATTTT. Translating gives CASSTTGGKNQPQHF.

This clonotype was observed many times. The V gene is TRBV20-1, the J gene TRBJ1-1, with no clear D. This CDR3 spans 13 amino acids. With 0 bases removed from V and 0 bases from J, the gap between germline ends came to 5 bases. Germline V lookup: CDR1 DFQATT, CDR2 SNEGSKA (reference sequence). The CDR3 region is CSARDGVNTEAFF. In DNA, the CDR3 is TGCAGTGCTAGAGACGGTGTGAACACTGAAGCTTTCTTT.

This clonotype was counted many times. This chain connects TRBV5-1 to TRBJ1-1, with D perhaps TRBD1 (6 bases). Germline V gene data show CDR1 as SGHRS and CDR2 as YFSETQ. This CDR3 region has 15 residues. Trimming left V 0 bases short and J 1 base short, with 10 bases between. The CDR3 sequence: CASSLDAGANTEAFF. The CDR3 bases are TGCGCCAGCAGCTTGGATGCGGGGGCGAACACTGAAGCTTTCTTT.

This clonotype appeared many times. The chain recombines TRBV20-1 with TRBJ1-5; 10 nucleotides match TRBD1. Germline CDR1 and CDR2: DFQATT and SNEGSKA (reference sequence). The V and J ends lost 5 bases and 2 bases, in that order; junction bases with no gene match: 12. This CDR3 region has 17 residues. The CDR3 coding sequence is TGCAGTGCTGTGGGACAGGGGAATTCGTGGGGCAATCAGCCCCAGCATTTT. Translated, it gives CSAVGQGNSWGNQPQHF.

The sample holds many counts of this clonotype. The chain carries TRBV18 and TRBJ1-6, with D unresolved. Trimming stripped 4 bases from V and 3 bases from J, with 10 bases between. The CDR3 covers 15 residues. Germline V gene sequence: CDR1 KGHSH, CDR2 LQKENI. The CDR3 here is CASSRDNFYNSPLHF. The CDR3 DNA is TGTGCCAGCTCACGCGACAATTTCTATAATTCACCCCTCCACTTT.

This clonotype was seen ten or more times. The J gene is TRBJ1-3, the V gene TRBV5-1; TRBD1 might be the D (5 bases). This CDR3 contains 14 residues. Germline lookup yields CDR1 SGHRS and CDR2 YFSETQ. V lost 0 bases and J 11 bases, leaving 15 bases between the germline ends. The CDR3 reads CASSLEGTLSSIYF. Here the CDR3 DNA reads TGCGCCAGCAGCTTGGAAGGGACCCTAAGCTCCATATATTTT.

This clonotype was seen at least ten times. The chain joins TRBV10-2 to TRBJ1-2, with D tentatively TRBD1 (5 bases). With 6 bases removed from V and 8 bases from J, the gap between germline ends came to 19 bases. This CDR3 comprises 14 residues. Germline values: CDR1 WSHSY, CDR2 SAAADI. The CDR3 loop is CASRSRQGPGGYTF. The CDR3 nucleotides are TGCGCCAGCAGATCACGCCAGGGTCCGGGAGGCTACACCTTC.

This clonotype was counted between two and nine times. V usage is TRBV12-3 or TRBV12-4 and J usage is TRBJ1-4; possible D gene TRBD1, 5 bases. V was shortened by 3 bases and J by 7 bases, with 12 bases between the two germline ends. CDR3 length: 14 residues. As DNA, the CDR3 is TGTGCCAGCAGTTTCGCAGGGATAGGTGAAAAACTGTTTTTT. Its translation is CASSFAGIGEKLFF.

The chain couples TRBV19 to TRBJ1-2, with TRBD1 identical over 8 bases. This CDR3 is 13 amino acids long. Germline CDR1 LNHDA, CDR2 SQIVND (reference sequence). The ends lost 6 bases at V and 3 bases at J; junction bases unmatched: 3. This CDR3 is CASSTGGDYGYTF. The CDR3, as DNA: TGTGCCAGTAGCACAGGGGGGGACTATGGCTACACCTTC.

The table lists this clonotype with many counts. The chain couples TRBV4-1 to TRBJ1-6, with 8 bases lining up with TRBD1. Germline CDR1 MGHRA, CDR2 YSYEKL. The CDR3 is 16 amino acids. Germline trimming cut 1 base from V and 8 bases from J; bases unmatched to any gene: 7. DNA of the CDR3: TGCGCCAGCAGCCAAGGGTCAGGGGGCAATGATTCACCCCTCCACTTT. This gives the protein CASSQGSGGNDSPLHF.

The V call is TRBV18, the J call TRBJ1-5; D is undetermined. Between the trimmed V and J ends, which lost 3 bases and 4 bases, there was a span of 4 bases. In germline, CDR1 is KGHSH, CDR2 LQKENI. The CDR3 is made up of 12 amino acids. The CDR3 DNA reads as TGTGCCAGCTCACCGGGTAATCAGCCCCAGCATTTT. Translating gives CASSPGNQPQHF.

This clonotype appeared many times. This chain's CDR3 is CASSSAGDWAAFRRVSGNTIYF. The CDR3 DNA follows: TGTGCCAGCAGCTCCGCCGGTGACTGGGCCGCCTTTAGAAGAGTATCTGGAAACACCATATATTTT. This sequence joins TRBV11-2 and TRBJ1-3; D gene ambiguous. There are 22 residues in the CDR3. V was cut by 4 bases and J by 1 base, with 32 bases left in between. Germline CDR1 and CDR2: SGHAT and FQNNGV.

This clonotype was detected many times. V is TRBV7-7 and J is TRBJ2-1; D may be TRBD1 (5 bases). CDR3 size: 13 residues. Deletions cut 4 bases from V and 8 bases from J, with 12 bases between. Germline CDR1 SSHAT, CDR2 FNYEAQ (reference sequence). CDR3 region: CASSSGMLDEQFF. DNA of the CDR3: TGTGCCAGCAGCTCAGGGATGCTAGATGAGCAGTTCTTC.

This clonotype was counted once. V and J are TRBV20-1 and TRBJ1-1; D is undetermined. Between the trimmed V and J ends, which lost 2 bases and 1 base, there was a span of 8 bases. The CDR3 length is 13 residues. Germline V gene sequence: CDR1 DFQATT, CDR2 SNEGSKA (reference sequence). The CDR3 DNA reads as TGCAGTGCTAGAACCAGCTGGAACACTGAAGCTTTCTTT. This encodes CSARTSWNTEAFF.

This clonotype was observed at least ten times. The chain links TRBV10-3 to TRBJ1-2; TRBD1 matches at 7 bases. Losses at the gene ends were 11 bases for V and 5 bases for J; bases not matched to a gene: 11. CDR1 and CDR2 (germline): ENHRY, SYGVKD. The CDR3 extends over 13 amino acids. CDR3 DNA sequence: TGTGCCGTTCACCAGGGGGAAAATTATGGCTACACCTTC. It yields the protein CAVHQGENYGYTF.

In this sample, this clonotype turned up many times. The chain is built from TRBV29-1 and TRBJ2-1; D not certain. CDR1 and CDR2 from the germline V gene are SQVTM and ANQGSEA. The ends were cut back, 6 bases at V and 0 bases at J, with 15 bases in the middle. This CDR3 comprises 15 residues. This CDR3 reads CSVKQGPSSYNEQFF. CDR3 nucleotide sequence: TGCAGCGTCAAACAAGGCCCGAGCTCCTACAATGAGCAGTTCTTC.

This clonotype occurred many times. The gene calls are TRBV5-1 and TRBJ2-2; a possible D gene is TRBD2 (6 bases). Germline values: CDR1 SGHRS, CDR2 YFSETQ. Trimming took 3 bases from V and 1 from J, leaving 10 bases between them. This CDR3 has 15 residues. The CDR3 nucleotides are TGCGCCAGCAGCTGGGGAGGCGGGAACACCGGGGAGCTGTTTTTT. Its protein is CASSWGGGNTGELFF.

Of note for this clonotype: The junction departs from germline at one end; a sequencing error may be responsible. The chain links TRBV7-7 to TRBJ2-7; 7 nucleotides align to TRBD1. CDR1 is SSHAT, CDR2 FNYEAQ, per germline (reference sequence). The CDR3 consists of 13 residues. CDR3 bases: TGTGCTAGCAGCACCCATCCAGGGGGTGAACAGTACTTC. Encoded protein: CASSTHPGGEQYF.

This clonotype was detected many times. The chain recombines TRBV20-1 with TRBJ1-4, with 7 bases identical to TRBD1. J gave up 0 bases and V 0 bases, and 4 bases lay outside the gene matches. The CDR3 sequence is 16 residues long. The V gene's germline CDR1 is DFQATT and CDR2 SNEGSKA (reference sequence). The CDR3 loop is CSARDGTATTNEKLFF. In DNA form, the CDR3 reads TGCAGTGCTAGAGATGGGACAGCAACAACTAATGAAAAACTGTTTTTT.